These 11 T cell receptor beta chains originate from one sample sequenced in a study of T cells in tuberculosis. Here immunoSEQ multiplex PCR was the method, and the copy in TCRdb shows in-frame clones only, minus some. The sample records approximately 88,000 clones, just over 90% being singletons. After thawing and overnight rest, PBMC were stained with GMM-loaded CD1B tetramer, viability dye and anti-CD3 for sorting. The lipid loaded on the CD1B tetramers was C32 glucose monomycolate from Rhodococcus equi. Sequenced sample: CD1b-GMM tetramer-negative cells sorted from PBMCs. Receptor source: an adult woman with latent tuberculosis.

The V gene is TRBV18, the J gene TRBJ1-6; 9 positions match TRBD1. CDR1 and CDR2 from the germline V gene are KGHSH and LQKENI. Trimming took 2 bases from V and 7 from J; bases not matched to a gene: 6. The CDR3 spans 16 residues. CDR3 coding DNA: TGTGCCAGCTCACCATTAGTACAGGGGGCGAATTCACCCCTCCACTTT. Protein: CASSPLVQGANSPLHF. Supplemented by reference TRBV18 and TRBJ1-6, the full variable domain reads NAGVMQNPRHLVRRRGQEARLRCSPMKGHSHVYWYRQLPEEGLKFMVYLQKENIIDESGMPKERFSAEFPKEGPSILRIQQVVRGDSAAYFCASSPLVQGANSPLHFGNGTRLTVT.

The rearrangement links TRBV5-1 to TRBJ1-1; D uncertain. Trimming removed 3 bases at V and 3 bases at J, with 6 bases between. Germline lookup yields CDR1 SGHRS and CDR2 YFSETQ. The CDR3 runs to 12 residues. The CDR3 bases are TGCGCCAGCAGCTCACAAGACACTGAAGCTTTCTTT. Translating it yields CASSSQDTEAFF. Full variable domain (remainder filled in from reference TRBV5-1 and TRBJ1-1): KAGVTQTPRYLIKTRGQQVTLSCSPISGHRSVSWYQQTPGQGLQFLFEYFSETQRNKGNFPGRFSGRQFSNSRSEMNVSTLELGDSALYLCASSSQDTEAFFGQGTRLTVV.

The table lists this clone with a count of one. The chain joins TRBV30 to TRBJ2-3; possibly TRBD2 for D (7 bases). The CDR3 has 14 residues. Trimming took off 3 bases at V and 6 bases at J, with 16 bases between the two ends. Germline loops: CDR1 GTSNPN, CDR2 SVGIG (reference sequence). CDR3 amino acids: CAWRGAGTTDTQYF. The CDR3 coding sequence is TGTGCCTGGAGGGGGGCCGGGACTACCGATACGCAGTATTTT.

The chain joins TRBV18 to TRBJ2-7, with TRBD1 matching over 7 bases. The CDR3 consists of 14 residues. The germline V gene has CDR1 KGHSH and CDR2 LQKENI. J lost 2 bases, V lost 8 bases, and 9 bases had no gene match. DNA of the CDR3: TGTGCCAGCCAAGCGAACAGGGGTGCCTACGAGCAGTACTTC. Translating it yields CASQANRGAYEQYF. Together with reference TRBV18 and TRBJ2-7, the CDR3 gives the full variable domain: NAGVMQNPRHLVRRRGQEARLRCSPMKGHSHVYWYRQLPEEGLKFMVYLQKENIIDESGMPKERFSAEFPKEGPSILRIQQVVRGDSAAYFCASQANRGAYEQYFGPGTRLTVT.

The chain has TRBV5-4 and TRBJ1-6, with D unclear. Trimming took off 0 bases at V and 10 bases at J, with 14 bases between the two ends. This CDR3 has 15 amino acids. CDR1 and CDR2 from the germline V gene are SGHNT and YYREEE (reference sequence). CDR3 amino acids: CASSLDSTGFSPLHF. Written as DNA, the CDR3 is TGTGCCAGCAGCTTGGATTCGACTGGGTTCTCACCCCTCCACTTT.

The chain recombines TRBV25-1 with TRBJ1-1; D not certain. This CDR3 has 16 amino acids. The V gene lost 2 bases and the J gene lost 1 base, with 14 bases spanning the gap. Germline CDR1 reads MGHDK; CDR2 reads SYGVNS. CDR3 DNA: TGTGCCAGCAGTGAACCCTGGGCAGCCTCGAACACTGAAGCTTTCTTT. It translates to CASSEPWAASNTEAFF.

This clone has just a few counts. This rearrangement joins TRBV4-3 to TRBJ2-2; 9 bases agree with TRBD1. After removal of 1 base from V and 4 bases from J, the junction contained 7 bases not matched to a gene. This CDR3 spans 17 amino acids. CDR1 and CDR2 (germline): LGHNA, YSLEER. The CDR3 here is CASSQGFTGGRTGELFF. CDR3 in DNA: TGCGCCAGCAGCCAAGGGTTTACAGGGGGCCGCACCGGGGAGCTGTTTTTT.

The gene calls are TRBV19 and TRBJ2-1; 9 nucleotides agree with TRBD2. The germline gives CDR1 LNHDA, CDR2 SQIVND (reference sequence). The ends lost 1 base at V and 8 bases at J; junction bases unmatched: 6. The CDR3 sequence is 15 residues long. CDR3 sequence (DNA): TGTGCCAGTAGTATAGGCGGGGGGGCAGGGGATGAGCAGTTCTTC. Encoded protein: CASSIGGGAGDEQFF.

This chain links TRBV9 with TRBJ1-3, with 7 bases lining up with TRBD1. J gave up 9 bases and V 3 bases, and 9 bases lay outside the gene matches. Per germline, CDR1 SGDLS and CDR2 YYNGEE. The CDR3 totals 14 residues. The CDR3 sequence: CASSDSPRQGTIYF. The CDR3 nucleotides are TGTGCCAGCAGCGATTCGCCGAGACAGGGCACCATATATTTT.

The J gene is TRBJ2-7, the V gene TRBV6-5; tentatively, D is TRBD1 (6 bases). With 6 bases removed from V and 6 bases from J, the gap between germline ends came to 21 bases. The germline gives CDR1 MNHEY, CDR2 SVGAGI. The CDR3 spans 15 residues. CDR3 in amino acids: CASRGVGAWASEQYV. In DNA form, the CDR3 reads TGTGCCAGCAGGGGAGTGGGGGCCTGGGCTTCCGAGCAGTACGTC.

The chain joins TRBV5-1 to TRBJ2-1; 11 bases map to TRBD2. Trimming at V came to 4 bases and at J to 6 bases, leaving 3 bases not matched to a gene. The CDR3 has 14 amino acids. CDR1 is SGHRS, CDR2 YFSETQ, per germline. The CDR3 spells CASSPTSGGNEQFF. The CDR3 bases are TGCGCCAGCAGCCCCACTAGCGGGGGCAATGAGCAGTTCTTC.